The 4 T cell receptor beta chains below were found in one sample sequenced in a study of blood T cell repertoires in COVID-19. Measured with immunoSEQ multiplex PCR; TCRdb has only the in-frame clones, and not every one. The repertoire includes 350,000 to 450,000 clones, about 85% of them detected once, and 3.5% to 4% sits in the top ten. Sequencing was performed on peripheral blood. Receptors originate from a woman between 18 and 30 years old with acute or convalescent COVID-19.

This clone was seen just once. The chain is built from TRBV7-8 and TRBJ1-2, with D possibly being TRBD1 (6 bases). The CDR3 totals 15 residues. Trimming removed 5 bases at V and 8 bases at J, with 21 bases between. Germline values: CDR1 SGHVS, CDR2 FQNEAQ. The DNA of the CDR3 is TGTGCCAGCAGCCCTCTTCTGGACAGATTGAGGGGCTACACCTTC. This gives the protein CASSPLLDRLRGYTF.

This chain links TRBV23-1 with TRBJ2-7; 9 bases map to TRBD1. TRBV23-1 has ORF status, its function being uncertain. The length of the CDR3 is 16 residues. J lost 0 bases, V lost 2 bases, and 5 bases had no gene match. In DNA, the CDR3 is TGCGCCAGCAGTCAAATCGGGACAGGGCCCTCCTACGAGCAGTACTTC. This codes for CASSQIGTGPSYEQYF.

The chain couples TRBV29-1 to TRBJ2-1; D perhaps matches TRBD2 (6 bases). The V gene lost 6 bases and the J gene lost 8 bases, with 20 bases spanning the gap. CDR1 is SQVTM, CDR2 ANQGSEA, per germline. The CDR3 length is 14 residues. The CDR3: CSVNSGTTGDEQFF. The CDR3, as DNA: TGCAGCGTCAATAGCGGCACTACGGGCGATGAGCAGTTCTTC.

This chain joins TRBV12-3 or TRBV12-4 and TRBJ2-5; D is unclear. CDR3 size: 12 residues. Trimming removed 4 bases from V and 0 bases from J, with 3 bases in between. CDR3 residues: CASSSYQETQYF. The DNA of the CDR3 is TGTGCCAGCAGTTCGTACCAAGAGACCCAGTACTTC.